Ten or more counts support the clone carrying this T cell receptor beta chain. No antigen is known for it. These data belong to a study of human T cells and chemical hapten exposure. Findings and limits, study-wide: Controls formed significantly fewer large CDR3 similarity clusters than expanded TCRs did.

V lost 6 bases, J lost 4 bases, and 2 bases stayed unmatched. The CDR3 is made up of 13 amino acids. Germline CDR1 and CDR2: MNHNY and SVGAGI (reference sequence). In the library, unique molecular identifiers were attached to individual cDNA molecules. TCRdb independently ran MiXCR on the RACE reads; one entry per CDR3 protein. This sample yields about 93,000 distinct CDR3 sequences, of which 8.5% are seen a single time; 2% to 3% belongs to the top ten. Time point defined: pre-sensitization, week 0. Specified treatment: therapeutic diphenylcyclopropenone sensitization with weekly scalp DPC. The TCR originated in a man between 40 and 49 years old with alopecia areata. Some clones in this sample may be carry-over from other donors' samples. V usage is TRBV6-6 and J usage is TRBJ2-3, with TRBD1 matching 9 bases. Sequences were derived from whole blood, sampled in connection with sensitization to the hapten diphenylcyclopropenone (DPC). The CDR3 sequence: CASRQGAADTQYF. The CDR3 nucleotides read TGTGCCAGCAGACAGGGGGCCGCAGATACGCAGTATTTT.